This passage covers 4 T cell receptor beta chains from one sample sequenced in a study of CD8+CD57+ T cells in acquired aplastic anemia. CDR3 and TCR beta VDJ profiling relied on genomic DNA as the template. TCRdb reprocessed the reads via MiXCR and lists one record per CDR3 protein. Counted here are approximately 170,000 distinct CDR3 sequences, about 60% occurring once; the ten biggest clones make up roughly 44%. The source material was sorted CD4+, CD8+, or CD8+CD57+ T cells (not recorded which) from PBMCs. Receptor source: a human donor in good health.

J is TRBJ2-1 and V is TRBV7-9; tentatively, D is TRBD1 (5 bases). The V end was cut by 3 bases, the J end by 2 bases, with 8 bases between. This CDR3 is built from 14 residues. CDR1 and CDR2 (germline): SEHNR, FQNEAQ (reference sequence). CDR3: CASSLMGPYNEQFF. In DNA, the CDR3 is TGTGCCAGCAGCTTGATGGGGCCCTACAATGAGCAGTTCTTC.

This clonotype has at least ten counts. At one of its ends the junction is not consistent with the germline gene, which may arise from a read error. The genes are TRBV7-9 and TRBJ2-3; D might be TRBD2 (6 bases). CDR3 length equals 17 residues. Germline V lookup: CDR1 SEHNR, CDR2 FQNEAQ (reference sequence). The CDR3 loop reads CASSLARGDSSTDTQYF. In nucleotides, the CDR3 is TGTGCCAGCAGCTTAGCGCGAGGGGACTCCAGCACGGATACGCAGTATTTT.

Ten or more counts support this clonotype. The chain carries TRBV27 and TRBJ1-6; D might be TRBD1 (5 bases). Germline V lookup: CDR1 MNHEY, CDR2 SMNVEV (reference sequence). The CDR3 length is 14 residues. The germline V and J ends were trimmed by 3 bases and 10 bases, with 13 bases remaining between them. Here the CDR3 reads CASSFGGTGSPLHF. The DNA of the CDR3 is TGTGCCAGCAGTTTTGGGGGGACTGGATCACCCCTCCACTTT.

Many counts were recorded for this clonotype. This chain connects TRBV6-5 to TRBJ2-7, with a tentative D call TRBD1 (6 bases). CDR1 MNHEY and CDR2 SVGAGI come from the germline V gene. This CDR3 is built from 13 residues. The V and J ends lost 0 bases and 6 bases respectively, with 9 bases between them. CDR3: CASSYSGGSEQYF. The CDR3 coding sequence is TGTGCCAGCAGTTACTCTGGGGGCAGCGAGCAGTACTTC.